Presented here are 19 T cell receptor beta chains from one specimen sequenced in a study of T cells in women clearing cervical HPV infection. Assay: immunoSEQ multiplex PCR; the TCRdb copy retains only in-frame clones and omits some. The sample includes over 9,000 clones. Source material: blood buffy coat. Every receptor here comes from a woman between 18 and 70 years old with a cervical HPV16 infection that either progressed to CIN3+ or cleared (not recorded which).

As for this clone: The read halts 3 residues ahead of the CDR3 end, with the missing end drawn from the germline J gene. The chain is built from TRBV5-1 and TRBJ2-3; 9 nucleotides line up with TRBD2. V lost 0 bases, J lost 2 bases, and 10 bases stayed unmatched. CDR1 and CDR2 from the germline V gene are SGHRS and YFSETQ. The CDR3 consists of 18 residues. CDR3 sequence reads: CASSLASRAGGNTDTQYF. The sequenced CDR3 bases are TGCGCCAGCAGCTTGGCGTCACGAGCGGGGGGTAACACAGATACG.

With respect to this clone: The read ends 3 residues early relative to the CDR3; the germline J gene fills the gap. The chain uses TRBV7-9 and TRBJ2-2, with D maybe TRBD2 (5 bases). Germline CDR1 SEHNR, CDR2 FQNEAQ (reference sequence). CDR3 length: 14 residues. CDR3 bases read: TGTGCCAGCAGCACTCCTCGGGGTGAGGAAAAG. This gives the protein CASSTPRGEEK. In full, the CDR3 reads CASSTPRGEEKLFF.

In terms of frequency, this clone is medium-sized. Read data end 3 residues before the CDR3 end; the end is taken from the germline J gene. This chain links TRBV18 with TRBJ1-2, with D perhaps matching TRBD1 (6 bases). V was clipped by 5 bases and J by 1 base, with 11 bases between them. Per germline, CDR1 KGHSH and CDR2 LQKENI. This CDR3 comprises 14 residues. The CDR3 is CASSAYRDNYGYTF. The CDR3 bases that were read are TGTGCCAGCTCAGCCTACAGGGATAACTATGGC.

CDR3 loop: CASSGDSQETQYF. The DNA read from the CDR3 is TGTGCCAGCAGTGGTGACAGTCAAGAGACC. The chain recombines TRBV2 with TRBJ2-5, with a possible D match to TRBD1 (5 bases). The CDR3 end falls 3 residues outside the read, so it is completed with the germline J gene. The V gene's germline CDR1 is SNHLY and CDR2 FYNNEI. With 4 bases removed from V and 2 bases from J, the gap between germline ends came to 8 bases. The CDR3 sequence is 13 residues long.

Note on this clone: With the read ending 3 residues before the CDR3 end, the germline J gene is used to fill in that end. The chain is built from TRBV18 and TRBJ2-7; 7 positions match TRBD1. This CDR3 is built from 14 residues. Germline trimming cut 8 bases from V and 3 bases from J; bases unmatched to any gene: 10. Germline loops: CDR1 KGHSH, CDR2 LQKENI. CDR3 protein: CASPLRTGVYEQYF. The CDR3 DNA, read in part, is TGTGCCAGCCCTCTCCGGACAGGTGTCTACGAG.

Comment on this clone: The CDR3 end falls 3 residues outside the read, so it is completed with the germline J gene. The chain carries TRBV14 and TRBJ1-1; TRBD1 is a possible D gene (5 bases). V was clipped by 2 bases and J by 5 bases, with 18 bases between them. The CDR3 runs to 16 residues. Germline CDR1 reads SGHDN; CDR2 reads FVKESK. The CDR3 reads CASSQNALRPGTEAFF. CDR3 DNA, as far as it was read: TGTGCCAGCAGCCAAAATGCCCTACGACCAGGGACTGAA.

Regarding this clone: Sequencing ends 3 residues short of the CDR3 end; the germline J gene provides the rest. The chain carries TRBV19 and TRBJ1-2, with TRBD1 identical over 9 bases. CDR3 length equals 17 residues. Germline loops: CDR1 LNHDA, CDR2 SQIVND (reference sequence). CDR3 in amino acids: CASSILTSGTGTADYTF. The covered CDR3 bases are TGTGCCAGTAGTATCCTCACCTCCGGGACAGGGACGGCCGAC.

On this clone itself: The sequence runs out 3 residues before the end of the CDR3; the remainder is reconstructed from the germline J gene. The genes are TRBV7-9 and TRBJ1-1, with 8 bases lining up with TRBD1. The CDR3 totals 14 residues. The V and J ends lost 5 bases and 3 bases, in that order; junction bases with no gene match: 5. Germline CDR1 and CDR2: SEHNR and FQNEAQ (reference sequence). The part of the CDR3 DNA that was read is TGTGCCAGCAGCCCCCCGGACAGGGACACTGAA. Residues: CASSPPDRDTE. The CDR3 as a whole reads CASSPPDRDTEAFF.

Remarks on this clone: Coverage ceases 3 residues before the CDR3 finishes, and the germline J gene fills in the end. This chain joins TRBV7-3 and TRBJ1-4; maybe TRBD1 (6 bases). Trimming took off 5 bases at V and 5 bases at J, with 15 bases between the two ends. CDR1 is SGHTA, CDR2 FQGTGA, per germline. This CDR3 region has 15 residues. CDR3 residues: CASSLTGQGNEKLFF. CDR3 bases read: TGTGCCAGCAGCCTCACGGGGCAGGGGAATGAAAAA.

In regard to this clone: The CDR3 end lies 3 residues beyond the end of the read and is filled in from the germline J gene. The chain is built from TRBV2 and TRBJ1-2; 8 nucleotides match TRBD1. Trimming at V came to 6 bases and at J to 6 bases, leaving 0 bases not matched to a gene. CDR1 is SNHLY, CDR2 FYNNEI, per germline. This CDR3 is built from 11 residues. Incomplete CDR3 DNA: TGTGCCAGCAGGACAGGGGATGGC. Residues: CASRTGDG. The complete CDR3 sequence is CASRTGDGYTF.

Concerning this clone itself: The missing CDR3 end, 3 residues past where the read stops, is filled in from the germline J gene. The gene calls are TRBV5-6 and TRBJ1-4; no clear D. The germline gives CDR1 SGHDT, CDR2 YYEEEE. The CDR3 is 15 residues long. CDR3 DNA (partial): TGTGCCAGCAGCTTTGAGGGCCGAGGAAATTCACCA. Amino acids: CASSFEGRGNSP. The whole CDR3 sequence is CASSFEGRGNSPLFF.

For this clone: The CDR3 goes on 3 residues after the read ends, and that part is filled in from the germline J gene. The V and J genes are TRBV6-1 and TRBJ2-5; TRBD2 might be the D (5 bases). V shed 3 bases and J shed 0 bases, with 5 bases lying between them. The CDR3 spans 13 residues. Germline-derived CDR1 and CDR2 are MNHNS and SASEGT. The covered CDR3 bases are TGTGCCAGCAGTGAGGACTACCAAGAGACC. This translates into CASSEDYQET. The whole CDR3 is CASSEDYQETQYF.

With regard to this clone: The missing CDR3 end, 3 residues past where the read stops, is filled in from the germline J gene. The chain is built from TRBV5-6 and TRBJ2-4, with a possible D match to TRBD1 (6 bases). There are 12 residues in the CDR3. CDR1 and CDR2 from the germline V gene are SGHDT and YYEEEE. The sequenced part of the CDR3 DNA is TGTGCCAGCAGCTTGAGAACAGGGCCT. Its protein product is CASSLRTGP. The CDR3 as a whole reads CASSLRTGPQYF.

The CDR3 here is CSAPDRARTGNTIYF. The covered CDR3 bases are TGCAGTGCTCCTGACAGGGCCCGAACTGGAAACACC. The V and J genes are TRBV20-1 and TRBJ1-3; 7 bases agree with TRBD1. The CDR3 extends 3 residues past the end of the read, so its final part is completed from the germline J gene. The CDR3 is 15 residues long. CDR1 DFQATT and CDR2 SNEGSKA come from the germline V gene (reference sequence). V was pared by 5 bases and J by 2 bases, with 9 bases of the junction left unmatched.

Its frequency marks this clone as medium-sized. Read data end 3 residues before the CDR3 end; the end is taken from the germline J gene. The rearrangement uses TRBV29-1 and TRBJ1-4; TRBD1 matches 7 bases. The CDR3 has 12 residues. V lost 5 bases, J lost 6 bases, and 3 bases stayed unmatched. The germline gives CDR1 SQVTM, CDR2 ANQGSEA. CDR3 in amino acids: CSVRTGHEKLFF. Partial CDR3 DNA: TGCAGCGTTCGGACAGGCCATGAAAAA.

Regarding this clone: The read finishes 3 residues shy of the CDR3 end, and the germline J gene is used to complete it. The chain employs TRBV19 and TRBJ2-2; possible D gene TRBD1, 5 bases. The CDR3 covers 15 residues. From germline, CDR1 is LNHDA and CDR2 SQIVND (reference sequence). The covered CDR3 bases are TGTGCCAGTACAAGTGGGCAGGGATTAGAATCACCG. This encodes CASTSGQGLESP. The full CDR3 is CASTSGQGLESPLFF.

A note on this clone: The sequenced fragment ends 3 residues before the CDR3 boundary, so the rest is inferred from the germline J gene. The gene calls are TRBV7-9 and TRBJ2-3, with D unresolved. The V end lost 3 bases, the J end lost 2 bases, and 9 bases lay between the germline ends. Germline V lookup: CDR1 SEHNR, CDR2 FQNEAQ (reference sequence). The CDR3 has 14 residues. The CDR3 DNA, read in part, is TGTGCCAGCAGCTTTGTCGGGTCCACAGATACG. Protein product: CASSFVGSTDT. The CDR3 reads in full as CASSFVGSTDTQYF.

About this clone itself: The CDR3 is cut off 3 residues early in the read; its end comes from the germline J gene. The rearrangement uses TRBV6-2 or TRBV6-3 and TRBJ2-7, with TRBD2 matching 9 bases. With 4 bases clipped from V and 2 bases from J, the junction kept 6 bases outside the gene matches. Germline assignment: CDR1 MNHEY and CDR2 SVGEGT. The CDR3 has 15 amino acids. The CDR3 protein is CASSLGLAVAYEQYF. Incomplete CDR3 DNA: TGTGCCAGCAGTTTGGGACTAGCCGTCGCCTACGAG.

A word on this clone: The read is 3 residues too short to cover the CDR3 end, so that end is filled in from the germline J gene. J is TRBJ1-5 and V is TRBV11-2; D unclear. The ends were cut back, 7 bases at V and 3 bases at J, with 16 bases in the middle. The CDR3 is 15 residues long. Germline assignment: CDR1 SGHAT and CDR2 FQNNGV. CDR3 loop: CASTPDGSVNQPQHF. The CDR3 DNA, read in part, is TGTGCCAGCACCCCGGATGGCAGCGTCAATCAGCCC.